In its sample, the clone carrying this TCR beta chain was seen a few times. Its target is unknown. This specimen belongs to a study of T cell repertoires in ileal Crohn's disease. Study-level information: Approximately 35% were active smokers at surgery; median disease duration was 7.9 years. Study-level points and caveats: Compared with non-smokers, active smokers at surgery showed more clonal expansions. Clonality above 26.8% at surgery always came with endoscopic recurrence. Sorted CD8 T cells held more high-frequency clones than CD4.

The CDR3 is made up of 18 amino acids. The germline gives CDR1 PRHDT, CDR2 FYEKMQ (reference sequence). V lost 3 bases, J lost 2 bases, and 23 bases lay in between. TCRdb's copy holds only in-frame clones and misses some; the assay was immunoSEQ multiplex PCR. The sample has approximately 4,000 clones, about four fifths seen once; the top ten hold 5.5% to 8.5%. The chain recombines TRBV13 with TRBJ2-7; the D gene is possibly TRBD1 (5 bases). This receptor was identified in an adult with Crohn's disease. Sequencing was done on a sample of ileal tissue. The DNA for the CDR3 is TGTGCCAGCAGCTTCTTGGGTTCCCAGGGCCGGTTGACCTACGAGCAGTACTTC. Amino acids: CASSFLGSQGRLTYEQYF.